This TCR beta chain was found in a study of OX40 agonist ivuxolimab in advanced cancers. At the level of the whole study: The costimulatory receptor OX40 (CD134) was targeted by ivuxolimab, a fully human IgG2 agonistic monoclonal antibody. Intravenous ivuxolimab was administered to patients every 2 weeks at six dose levels: 0.01, 0.1, 0.3, 1.5, 3 and 10 mg/kg. Among the roughly 50 dose-escalation patients, around 19 had hepatocellular carcinoma, some 15 melanoma, 9 renal cell carcinoma and 9 head and neck cancer. In the dose-escalation cohort, approximately 80% of patients were male, and the mean age was roughly 60 years with a range of roughly 20 to 85. Patients were allowed to have had prior anti-PD-1, anti-PD-L1 or anti-CTLA-4 therapy, and 40% to 45% of the dose-escalation patients had previously received checkpoint inhibitors. Partial responses occurred in three dose-escalation patients, of whom one had hepatocellular carcinoma and two had cutaneous melanoma. Peripheral TCRbeta sequencing aimed to test whether ivuxolimab altered TCR sequence diversity and caused clonal T-cell expansion. The paper reports the monotherapy dose-escalation portion (N = 52 patients) of the phase I ivuxolimab trial.

The paper as a whole reports these results and caveats: At doses of 0.1 to 3.0 mg/kg, clonal expansion of both CD4+ and CD8+ blood T cells was observed from baseline to week 6. Partial responders in the 0.1-3.0 mg/kg groups had among the lowest normalized peripheral clonal expansion, especially among CD8+ T cells. After ivuxolimab, CD8+ T cells had more expanded clones than CD4+ T cells on average. Low levels of normalized T-cell clonal expansion were also seen in some patients who did not respond. Antigen specificity was not determined for the clonally expanded peripheral T cells.

Regarding this clone: Its antigen remains undetermined. Base-call qualities are not available, and no considerably larger clone is one nucleotide away.

Genomic DNA was isolated from the sorted cells so that the TCRbeta CDR3 region could be sequenced. The immunoSEQ Assay was used to sequence the TCRbeta CDR3 regions. Held by TCRdb, this immuneACCESS table contains in-frame sequences only and omits some clones. Under half of the omission traces to an unresolved V gene where checked; the cause of the rest is unknown. This sample is represented by about 54,000 clones; roughly four fifths of them were singletons. Together, the top ten hold 1.2% of the sample. CDR1 and CDR2 were assigned from the germline V gene as SGHNT and YENEEA. V loses 4 bases of germline sequence and J loses 4 bases, and the interval between the two ends is 7 bases. The cysteine opens and the phenylalanine closes a CDR3 of 13 amino acids. The DNA shown is the 39-base CDR3, in frame from base 1. The trial excluded patients who had a history of autoimmune disease or were on systemic immunosuppression. Peripheral blood for TCR sequencing was collected from all dose cohorts at baseline, on cycle 4 day 1, and on cycle 7 day 1. Samples were obtained from an open-label, multicenter, first-in-human phase I dose-escalation trial of ivuxolimab. Adults with locally advanced or metastatic melanoma, renal cell carcinoma, hepatocellular carcinoma or head and neck squamous cell carcinoma were enrolled in the trial. Before TCR sequencing, CD4+ T cells and CD8+ T cells were sorted from peripheral blood as separate populations.

The material sequenced was CD4+ or CD8+ T cells sorted from blood, taken in a trial of the OX40 agonist ivuxolimab. The sequence is built from TRBV11-3 and TRBJ2-2; matching of 6 bases hints at TRBD1 as the D gene. The source of this sequence is an adult with an advanced solid tumor such as melanoma, head and neck, liver or kidney cancer. The sequenced DNA is TGTGCCAGCAGCTCAGGGGTCACCGGGGAGCTGTTTTTT. This sequence encodes CASSSGVTGELFF.